This TCR beta chain was captured by sequencing in a study of blood T cells in healthy people across ages. Combining a sample-barcoded 5' primer with a J-beta primer mix, a second PCR ran for roughly 6 to 11 cycles. Every sample returned 2.5 million or more CDR3-containing paired-end reads. TCRdb analysed the 5' RACE reads with MiXCR anew, one entry per CDR3 protein. Of about 1.1 million distinct CDR3 sequences listed, 35% to 40% were seen once; the top ten hold about an eighth. Regarding this clonotype: Its target is not known. A junction end diverges from the germline sequence, so it may reflect a read error.

General observations from the study: The long-lived group displayed more naive CD4+ cells, plus higher diversity, than the aged donors did.

This CDR3 has 16 amino acids. Germline loops: CDR1 LGHDT, CDR2 YNNKEL (reference sequence). This clonotype was sampled from a man younger than 35 in good health. Sequenced sample: blood. The J gene is TRBJ2-1, the V gene TRBV3-1; unclear D gene. CDR3: CASSQDLGISCNEQFF. The CDR3 DNA sequence: TGTGCCAGCAGCCAAGATTTGGGGATCTCCTGCAATGAGCAGTTCTTC.